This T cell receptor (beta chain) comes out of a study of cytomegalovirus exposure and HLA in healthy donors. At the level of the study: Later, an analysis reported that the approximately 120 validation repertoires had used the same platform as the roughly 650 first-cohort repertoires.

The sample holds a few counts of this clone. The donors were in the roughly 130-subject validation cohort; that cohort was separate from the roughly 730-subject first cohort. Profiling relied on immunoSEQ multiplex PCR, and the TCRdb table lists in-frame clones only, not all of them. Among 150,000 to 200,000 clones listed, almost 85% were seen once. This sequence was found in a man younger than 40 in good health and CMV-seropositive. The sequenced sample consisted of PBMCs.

The CDR3 DNA reads as TGTGCCAGCAGCTTACAGGGGGCGCGCGGCTACACCTTC. This encodes CASSLQGARGYTF. V is TRBV11-2 and J is TRBJ1-2; 8 bases match TRBD1. V trimming: 2 bases; J trimming: 8 bases; junction bases outside the gene matches: 4. Germline CDR1 is SGHAT and CDR2 is FQNNGV. The CDR3 contains 13 residues.